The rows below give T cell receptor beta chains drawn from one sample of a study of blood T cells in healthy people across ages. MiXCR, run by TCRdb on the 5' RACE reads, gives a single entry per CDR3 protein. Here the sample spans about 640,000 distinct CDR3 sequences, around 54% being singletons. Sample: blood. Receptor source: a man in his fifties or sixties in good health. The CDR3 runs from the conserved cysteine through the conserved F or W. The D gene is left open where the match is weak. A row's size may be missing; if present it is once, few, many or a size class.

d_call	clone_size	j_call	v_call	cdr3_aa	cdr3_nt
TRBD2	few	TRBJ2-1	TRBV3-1	CASSRRLADSYNEQFF	TGTGCCAGCAGCCGCCGACTAGCGGACTCCTACAATGAGCAGTTCTTC
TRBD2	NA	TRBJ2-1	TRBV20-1	CSARVAGGPQGNEQFF	TGCAGTGCTAGAGTAGCGGGGGGCCCCCAAGGAAATGAGCAGTTCTTC
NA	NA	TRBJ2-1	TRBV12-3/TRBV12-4	CASSLGLDYNEQFF	TGTGCCAGCAGTTTAGGGCTAGACTACAATGAGCAGTTCTTC
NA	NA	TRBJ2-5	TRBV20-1	CSAAAQETQYF	TGCAGTGCCGCCGCACAAGAGACCCAGTACTTC
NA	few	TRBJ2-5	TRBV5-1	CASSPGTSSGGQLETQYF	TGCGCCAGCAGCCCGGGGACCTCGAGCGGAGGGCAGCTTGAGACCCAGTACTTC
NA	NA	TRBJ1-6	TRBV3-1	CASSHGQGAGPLHF	TGTGCCAGCAGCCACGGACAAGGAGCGGGACCCCTCCACTTT
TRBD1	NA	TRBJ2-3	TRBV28	CASTQGAAALQGFHTDTQYF	TGTGCCAGCACCCAGGGGGCCGCAGCCTTACAGGGGTTCCACACAGATACGCAGTATTTT
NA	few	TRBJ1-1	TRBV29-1	CSGDSGSTEAFF	TGCAGCGGGGATTCGGGTTCCACTGAAGCTTTCTTT
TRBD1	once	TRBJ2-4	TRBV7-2	CASSFSGLGQGDLAKNIQYF	TGTGCCAGCAGCTTCTCCGGGCTAGGTCAGGGGGATCTAGCCAAAAACATTCAGTACTTC
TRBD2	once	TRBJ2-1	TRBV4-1	CASSQDGLAGPYNEQFF	TGCGCCAGCAGCCAAGATGGACTAGCGGGTCCCTACAATGAGCAGTTCTTC
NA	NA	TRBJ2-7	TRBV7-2	CASSLEDREQYF	TGTGCCAGCAGCTTAGAAGACAGGGAGCAGTACTTC
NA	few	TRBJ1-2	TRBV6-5	CASSYLEGGSYGYTF	TGTGCCAGCAGTTACTTGGAGGGAGGCAGCTATGGCTACACCTTC
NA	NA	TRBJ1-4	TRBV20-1	CSAKTPGQANEKLFF	TGCAGTGCTAAAACCCCTGGGCAGGCTAATGAAAAACTGTTTTTT
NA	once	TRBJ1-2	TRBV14	CASSPHTYGYTF	TGTGCCAGCAGCCCACACACCTATGGCTACACCTTC
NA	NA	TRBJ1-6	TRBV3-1	CASSQDVGNSPLHF	TGTGCCAGCAGCCAAGATGTCGGAAATTCACCCCTCCACTTT
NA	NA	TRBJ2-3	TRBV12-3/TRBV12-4	CASSSGLTDTQYF	TGTGCCAGCAGTAGTGGACTAACAGATACGCAGTATTTT
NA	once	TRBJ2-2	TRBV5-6	CASSKGFTGELFF	TGTGCCAGCAGCAAGGGATTCACCGGGGAGCTGTTTTTT
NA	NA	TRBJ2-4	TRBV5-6	CASSPTATRHIQYF	TGTGCCAGCAGCCCGACAGCTACGAGGCACATTCAGTACTTC
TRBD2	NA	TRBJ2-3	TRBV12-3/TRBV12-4	CASSSTRASGGTDTQYF	TGTGCCAGCAGTTCGACAAGGGCTAGCGGGGGCACAGATACGCAGTATTTT
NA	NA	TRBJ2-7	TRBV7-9	CASSLAQHEQYF	TGTGCCAGCAGCTTAGCACAGCACGAGCAGTACTTC
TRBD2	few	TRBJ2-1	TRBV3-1	CASSQGSAGVDLFF	TGTGCCAGCAGCCAAGGGAGTGCGGGGGTGGATCTGTTCTTC
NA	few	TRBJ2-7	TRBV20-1	CSAGAGYNSYEQYF	TGCAGTGCTGGGGCGGGGTACAACTCCTACGAGCAGTACTTC
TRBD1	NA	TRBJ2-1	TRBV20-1	CSADPGGPYNEQFF	TGCAGTGCTGACCCAGGGGGCCCTTACAATGAGCAGTTCTTC
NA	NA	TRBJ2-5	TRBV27	CASSLTRQASGTQYF	TGTGCCAGCAGTTTAACGCGGCAGGCGTCGGGGACCCAGTACTTC
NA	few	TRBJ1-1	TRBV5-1	CASSTPGAGTEAFF	TGCGCCAGCAGCACACCAGGGGCGGGGACTGAAGCTTTCTTT
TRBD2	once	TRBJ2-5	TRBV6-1	CASRQGLEVETQYF	TGTGCCAGCCGGCAGGGACTAGAAGTGGAGACCCAGTACTTC
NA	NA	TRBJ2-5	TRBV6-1	CASTTDSQETQYF	TGTGCCAGCACCACAGACAGCCAAGAGACCCAGTACTTC
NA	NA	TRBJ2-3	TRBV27	CASSFGGPYTDTQYF	TGTGCCAGCAGTTTTGGGGGGCCCTACACAGATACGCAGTATTTT
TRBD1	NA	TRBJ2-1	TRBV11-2	CASSYGQEREQFF	TGTGCCAGCAGCTACGGACAGGAAAGGGAGCAGTTCTTC
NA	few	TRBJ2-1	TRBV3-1	CARDKGGRSYNEQFF	TGTGCCAGGGACAAGGGGGGACGCTCCTACAATGAGCAGTTCTTC
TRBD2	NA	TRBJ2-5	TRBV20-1	CSAREYSGGVQETQYF	TGCAGTGCTAGAGAATATAGCGGGGGGGTTCAAGAGACCCAGTACTTC
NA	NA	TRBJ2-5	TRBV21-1	CASDPPAQGDETQYF	TGTGCCAGCGACCCACCGGCCCAGGGTGATGAGACCCAGTACTTC
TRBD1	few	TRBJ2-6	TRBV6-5	CASTLTGGTGANVLTF	TGTGCCAGCACCCTGACAGGGGGAACAGGGGCCAACGTCCTGACTTTC
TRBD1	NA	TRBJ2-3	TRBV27	CASSGRDRGYTDTQYF	TGTGCCAGCAGTGGCCGGGACAGGGGTTACACAGATACGCAGTATTTT
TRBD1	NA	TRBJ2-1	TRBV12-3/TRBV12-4	CASSRGGSLTEQFF	TGTGCCAGCAGCCGAGGGGGCAGTCTAACGGAGCAGTTCTTC
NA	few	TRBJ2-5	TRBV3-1	CASSQDSTGETQYF	TGTGCCAGCAGCCAAGATTCAACCGGGGAGACCCAGTACTTC
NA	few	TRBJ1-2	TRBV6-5	CASRRGTTGYGYTF	TGTGCCAGCAGAAGAGGCACGACGGGCTATGGCTACACCTTC
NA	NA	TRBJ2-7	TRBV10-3	CAISKEGEAYEQYF	TGTGCCATCAGTAAGGAGGGGGAAGCCTACGAGCAGTACTTC
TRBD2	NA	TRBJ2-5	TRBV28	CANTGGANYQGTQYF	TGTGCCAATACGGGGGGGGCTAACTACCAAGGGACCCAGTACTTC
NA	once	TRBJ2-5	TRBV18	CLKPGFQETQYF	TGCCTCAAACCGGGATTCCAAGAGACCCAGTACTTC
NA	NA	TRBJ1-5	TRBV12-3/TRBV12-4	CASSLGTSQHF	TGTGCCAGCAGTTTGGGAACCTCTCAGCATTTT
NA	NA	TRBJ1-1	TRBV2	CASSERNTEAFF	TGTGCCAGCAGTGAAAGGAACACTGAAGCTTTCTTT
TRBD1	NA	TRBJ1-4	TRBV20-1	CSARGQGWNEKLFF	TGCAGTGCTAGAGGACAGGGATGGAATGAAAAACTGTTTTTT
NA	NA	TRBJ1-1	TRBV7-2	CASSLGRGAEAFF	TGTGCCAGCAGCTTAGGCAGGGGCGCTGAAGCTTTCTTT
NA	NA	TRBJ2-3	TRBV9	CASSVVPGGATDTQYF	TGTGCCAGCAGCGTAGTCCCAGGGGGGGCCACAGATACGCAGTATTTT
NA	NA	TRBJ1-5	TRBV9	CASSVGGDTYQPQHF	TGTGCCAGCAGCGTAGGAGGGGACACCTATCAGCCCCAGCATTTT
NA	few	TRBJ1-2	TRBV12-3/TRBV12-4	CASGKDSANYGYTF	TGTGCCAGCGGCAAAGACAGTGCTAACTATGGCTACACCTTC
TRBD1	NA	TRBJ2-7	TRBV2	CASSREQGSNEQYF	TGTGCCAGCAGTCGAGAACAGGGGAGCAACGAGCAGTACTTC
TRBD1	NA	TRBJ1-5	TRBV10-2	CASSEPGQVQPQHF	TGCGCCAGCAGTGAACCGGGACAGGTTCAGCCCCAGCATTTT
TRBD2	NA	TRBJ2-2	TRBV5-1	CASSSERGSTGELFF	TGCGCCAGCAGCTCAGAGCGGGGAAGTACCGGGGAGCTGTTTTTT
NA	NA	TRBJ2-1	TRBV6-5	CASSYSPGGGGYNEQFF	TGTGCCAGCAGTTACTCTCCAGGGGGCGGGGGGTACAATGAGCAGTTCTTC